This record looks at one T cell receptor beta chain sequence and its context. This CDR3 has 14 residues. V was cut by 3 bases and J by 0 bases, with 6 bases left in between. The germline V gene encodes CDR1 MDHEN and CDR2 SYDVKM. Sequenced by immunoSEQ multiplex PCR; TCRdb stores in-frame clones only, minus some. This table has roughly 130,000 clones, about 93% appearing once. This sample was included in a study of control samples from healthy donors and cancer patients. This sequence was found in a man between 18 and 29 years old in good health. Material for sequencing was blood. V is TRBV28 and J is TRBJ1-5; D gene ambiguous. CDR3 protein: CASSFGVSNQPQHF. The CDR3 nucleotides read TGTGCCAGCAGTTTTGGCGTTAGCAATCAGCCCCAGCATTTT.